The source of this TCR beta chain is a study of cytomegalovirus exposure and HLA in healthy donors. The PCR ran on 60 Vbeta and 13 Jbeta primers. Sequencing was performed with immunoSEQ multiplex PCR; in TCRdb, only in-frame clones are kept and a portion is missing. The profile shows over 150,000 clones, under 80% of them singletons. Note on this clone: The antigen is unknown.

Study-wide findings and caveats: DRB1 had the most TCR associations and HLA-C the fewest, a later analysis found, with rates varying by HLA locus.

This CDR3 region has 14 residues. Unmatched junction bases numbered 1, after V lost 1 base and J lost 2 bases. Per the germline V gene, CDR1 is SGHVS and CDR2 is FNYEAQ. The sequenced sample was PBMCs. The clonotype was recovered from a man aged 25 to 40 in good health and CMV-seronegative. The chain recombines TRBV7-6 with TRBJ2-7, with 8 bases identical to TRBD1. For the CDR3, the DNA is TGTGCCAGCAGCTTAGGGGGACAGGCCTACGAGCAGTACTTC. It encodes CASSLGGQAYEQYF.